The 20 T cell receptor beta chains below come from one sample, sequenced in a study of cytomegalovirus exposure and HLA in healthy donors. PCR involved 60 Vbeta and 13 Jbeta primers. Sequencing was performed with immunoSEQ multiplex PCR; in TCRdb, only in-frame clones are kept and a portion is missing. The sample lists hundreds of thousands of clones, 80% to 85% occurring once. Sequenced sample: PBMCs. These receptors came from a boy younger than 10 in good health and CMV-seronegative.

The chain is built from TRBV5-5 and TRBJ2-1, with 11 bases identical to TRBD1. Per germline, CDR1 SGHKS and CDR2 YYEKEE (reference sequence). The CDR3 is 14 residues long. V lost 4 bases, J lost 6 bases, and 3 bases stayed unmatched. CDR3 sequence (DNA): TGTGCCAGCAGCGGGACAGGGGGATCCAATGAGCAGTTCTTC. Protein product: CASSGTGGSNEQFF.

This clone appeared a few times. The rearrangement links TRBV5-1 to TRBJ2-1, with D hard to call. Trimming took 7 bases from V and 7 from J, leaving 12 bases between them. The CDR3 extends over 12 amino acids. Germline V gene data show CDR1 as SGHRS and CDR2 as YFSETQ. The CDR3: CASWSLLNEQFF. The DNA of the CDR3 is TGCGCCAGCTGGAGTCTTTTAAATGAGCAGTTCTTC.

The chain couples TRBV2 to TRBJ1-3; 10 bases fit TRBD1. V lost 7 bases and J lost 8; bases outside the gene matches: 11. The CDR3 runs to 15 residues. The germline V gene has CDR1 SNHLY and CDR2 FYNNEI. CDR3 protein: CASTGGGTGADTIYF. The CDR3 DNA sequence: TGTGCCAGCACCGGAGGGGGGACAGGGGCAGACACCATATATTTT.

The chain recombines TRBV4-1 with TRBJ2-1; D possibly corresponds to TRBD1 (6 bases). Between the trimmed V and J ends, which lost 3 bases and 6 bases, there was a span of 9 bases. Germline lookup yields CDR1 MGHRA and CDR2 YSYEKL. The length of the CDR3 is 13 residues. The CDR3 DNA reads TGCGCCAGCAGCCACCCGGACAGCAATGAGCAGTTCTTC. Amino acids: CASSHPDSNEQFF.

V and J are TRBV7-9 and TRBJ2-7, with 9 bases matching TRBD2. V shed 5 bases, J shed 0 bases, and the junction held 8 bases outside the gene matches. The CDR3 sequence is 16 residues long. The germline CDR1 and CDR2 sequences are SEHNR and FQNEAQ (reference sequence). The chain's CDR3 is CASSQWTSATSYEQYF. CDR3 DNA sequence: TGTGCCAGCAGCCAGTGGACTAGCGCGACCTCCTACGAGCAGTACTTC.

This rearrangement joins TRBV28 to TRBJ1-5; D unresolved. With 1 base removed from V and 1 base from J, the gap between germline ends came to 11 bases. Germline CDR1 and CDR2: MDHEN and SYDVKM. The CDR3 is 16 residues long. The CDR3 region has the DNA TGTGCCAGCAGTTTATTCCTACGAGGGAGCAATCAGCCCCAGCATTTT. It translates to CASSLFLRGSNQPQHF.

This sequence joins TRBV6-1 and TRBJ1-5; 10 bases align to TRBD1. Unmatched junction bases numbered 0, after V lost 4 bases and J lost 6 bases. The CDR3 totals 13 residues. From germline, CDR1 is MNHNS and CDR2 SASEGT. In DNA, the CDR3 is TGTGCCAGCAGTGGGACAGGGGGTCAGCCCCAGCATTTT. Protein sequence: CASSGTGGQPQHF.

This clone was counted a single time. The chain joins TRBV7-3 to TRBJ2-1; no clear D gene. Trimming stripped 3 bases from V and 8 bases from J, with 14 bases between. CDR1 is SGHTA and CDR2 is FQGTGA in the germline V gene. The CDR3 is made up of 14 amino acids. CDR3 loop: CASSFGRNSHEQFF. In DNA, the CDR3 is TGTGCCAGCAGCTTCGGTAGAAACAGCCATGAGCAGTTCTTC.

The chain links TRBV7-2 to TRBJ2-3, with 8 bases identical to TRBD1. The CDR3 extends over 13 amino acids. Losses at the gene ends were 1 base for V and 7 bases for J; bases not matched to a gene: 1. Germline loops: CDR1 SGHTA, CDR2 FQGNSA. Here the CDR3 DNA reads TGTGCCAGCAGCTTAGGGACAGGGAATACGCAGTATTTT. The encoded protein is CASSLGTGNTQYF. Full variable domain (outside the CDR3, taken from reference TRBV7-2 and TRBJ2-3): GAGVSQSPSNKVTEKGKDVELRCDPISGHTALYWYRQSLGQGLEFLIYFQGNSAPDKSGLPSDRFSAERTGGSVSTLTIQRTQQEDSAVYLCASSLGTGNTQYFGPGTRLTVL.

The chain combines TRBV2 with TRBJ1-2; 8 nucleotides line up with TRBD1. In germline, CDR1 is SNHLY, CDR2 FYNNEI. Unmatched junction bases numbered 6, after V lost 6 bases and J lost 6 bases. The CDR3 runs 13 residues. The CDR3 sequence: CASRMDREDGYTF. In DNA, the CDR3 is TGTGCCAGCAGGATGGACAGGGAGGATGGCTACACCTTC.

This chain connects TRBV2 to TRBJ2-1; 11 positions match TRBD2. Trimming at V came to 10 bases and at J to 7 bases, leaving 6 bases not matched to a gene. The CDR3 has 13 amino acids. Germline loops: CDR1 SNHLY, CDR2 FYNNEI. CDR3 protein: CAKTSGIGNEQFF. DNA of the CDR3: TGTGCCAAGACTAGCGGGATAGGTAATGAGCAGTTCTTC.

V is TRBV5-8 and J is TRBJ2-4; possible D gene TRBD1, 6 bases. V lost 0 bases to trimming and J lost 3 bases, with 16 bases between them. This CDR3 is built from 17 residues. Germline V CDR1 and CDR2: SGHTS, YDEGEE. The CDR3 DNA reads as TGTGCCAGCAGCTTGGATACGGCAGGGGACGACAAAAACATTCAGTACTTC. Encoded protein: CASSLDTAGDDKNIQYF. The entire variable domain, with the rest obtained from reference TRBV5-8 and TRBJ2-4, is as follows: EAGVTQSPTHLIKTRGQQATLRCSPISGHTSVYWYQQALGLGLQFLLWYDEGEERNRGNFPPRFSGRQFPNYSSELNVNALELEDSALYLCASSLDTAGDDKNIQYFGAGTRLSVL.

The rearrangement links TRBV30 to TRBJ1-5, with D perhaps matching TRBD1 (6 bases). Trimming removed 3 bases at V and 0 bases at J, with 9 bases between. The germline gives CDR1 GTSNPN, CDR2 SVGIG (reference sequence). This CDR3 is 14 amino acids long. The CDR3 spells CAWSLGASNQPQHF. CDR3 nucleotides: TGTGCCTGGAGCCTGGGGGCTAGCAATCAGCCCCAGCATTTT.

A single count supports this clone. This sequence joins TRBV6-5 and TRBJ1-2; D possibly corresponds to TRBD1 (6 bases). From germline, CDR1 is MNHEY and CDR2 SVGAGI. This CDR3 contains 11 residues. V lost 6 bases, J lost 7 bases, and 9 bases lay in between. DNA for the CDR3: TGTGCCAGCAGCGCAGGGGTTGGCTACACCTTC. The encoded protein is CASSAGVGYTF.

V is TRBV29-1 and J is TRBJ2-1; TRBD1 is a possible D gene (6 bases). The ends were cut back, 4 bases at V and 9 bases at J, with 16 bases in the middle. Germline V gene sequence: CDR1 SQVTM, CDR2 ANQGSEA. CDR3 length: 13 residues. The CDR3 sequence: CSVGPRTEGEQFF. In nucleotides, the CDR3 is TGCAGCGTTGGGCCTCGGACAGAGGGTGAGCAGTTCTTC.

This clone was observed a single time. The chain employs TRBV10-2 and TRBJ2-7, with D perhaps TRBD2 (5 bases). CDR3 length equals 12 residues. V was cut by 10 bases and J by 1 base, with 11 bases left in between. The germline CDR1 and CDR2 sequences are WSHSY and SAAADI. The CDR3 protein is CATSAASYEQYF. DNA of the CDR3: TGCGCCACCTCAGCGGCTTCCTACGAGCAGTACTTC.

The chain carries TRBV30 and TRBJ1-2; D is unclear. The ends were cut back, 4 bases at V and 2 bases at J, with 11 bases in the middle. Germline lookup yields CDR1 GTSNPN and CDR2 SVGIG (reference sequence). This CDR3 is built from 13 residues. The CDR3 DNA reads TGTGCCTGGATTCCAGACACAAACTATGGCTACACCTTC. Amino acid sequence: CAWIPDTNYGYTF.

The chain joins TRBV9 to TRBJ2-3; tentatively, D is TRBD2 (5 bases). This CDR3 comprises 15 residues. Germline assignment: CDR1 SGDLS and CDR2 YYNGEE. The V end lost 0 bases, the J end lost 2 bases, and 10 bases lay between the germline ends. The CDR3 spells CASSVASGPTDTQYF. The CDR3 region has the DNA TGTGCCAGCAGCGTAGCAAGCGGACCCACAGATACGCAGTATTTT.

This clone has just one count. The chain recombines TRBV9 with TRBJ1-3, with D maybe TRBD1 (5 bases). Germline V gene lookup returns CDR1 SGDLS and CDR2 YYNGEE. The V and J ends lost 0 bases and 4 bases respectively, with 11 bases between them. There are 15 residues in the CDR3. The CDR3 DNA follows: TGTGCCAGCAGCGTAGCGTCAGGGAACGGAAACACCATATATTTT. It codes for CASSVASGNGNTIYF.

The J gene is TRBJ2-5, the V gene TRBV9; 7 bases map to TRBD1. There are 15 residues in the CDR3. Germline loops: CDR1 SGDLS, CDR2 YYNGEE. V gave up 1 base and J gave up 2 bases; unmatched junction bases: 5. The CDR3 loop reads CASSVSGQLQETQYF. The DNA for the CDR3 is TGTGCCAGCAGCGTATCGGGACAGCTACAAGAGACCCAGTACTTC.